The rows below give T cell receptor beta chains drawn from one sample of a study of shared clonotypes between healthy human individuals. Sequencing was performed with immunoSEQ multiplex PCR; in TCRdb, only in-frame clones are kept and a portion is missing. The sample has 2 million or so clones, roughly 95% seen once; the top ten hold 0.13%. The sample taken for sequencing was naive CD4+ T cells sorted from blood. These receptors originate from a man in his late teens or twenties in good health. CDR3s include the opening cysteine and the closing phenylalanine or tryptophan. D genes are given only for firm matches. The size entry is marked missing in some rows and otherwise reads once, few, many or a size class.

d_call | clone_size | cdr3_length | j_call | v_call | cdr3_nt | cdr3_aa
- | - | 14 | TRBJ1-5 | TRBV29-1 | TGCAGCGTCGGAGGGCAGTTCGGCAATCAGCCCCAGCATTTT | CSVGGQFGNQPQHF
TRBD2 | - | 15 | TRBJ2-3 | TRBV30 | TGTGCCTGGAGTGTCTCACTAGCGAGCACAGATACGCAGTATTTT | CAWSVSLASTDTQYF
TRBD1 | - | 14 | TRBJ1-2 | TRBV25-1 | TGTGCCAACCACGACAGGGAAGACGACTATGGCTACACCTTC | CANHDREDDYGYTF
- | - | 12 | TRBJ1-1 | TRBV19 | TGTGCCAGTAGTATAGAGAAGGGACGAGCTTTCTTT | CASSIEKGRAFF
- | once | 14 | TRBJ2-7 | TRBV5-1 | TGCGCCAGCAGCCAAGAGGGACCCCCCTACGAGCAGTACTTC | CASSQEGPPYEQYF
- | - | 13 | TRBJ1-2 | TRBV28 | TGTGCCAGCAGCCCGGCAGTTGACTATGGCTACACCTTC | CASSPAVDYGYTF
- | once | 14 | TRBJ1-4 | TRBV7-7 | TGTGCTAGCAGCTTAAGTCCTGTAGGTGAAAAACTGTTTTTT | CASSLSPVGEKLFF
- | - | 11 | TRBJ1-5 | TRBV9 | TGTGCCAGCAGCCCTCCGCAGCCCCAGCATTTT | CASSPPQPQHF
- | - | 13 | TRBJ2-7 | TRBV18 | TGTGCCAGCTCACCACCGGTGGCCTACGAGCAGTACTTC | CASSPPVAYEQYF
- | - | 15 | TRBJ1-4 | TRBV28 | TGTGCCAGCAGTGACCGGACAGATACTAATGAAAAACTGTTTTTT | CASSDRTDTNEKLFF
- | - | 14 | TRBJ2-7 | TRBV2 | TGTGCCAGCAAGAATTCAGTGGTACCCTACGAGCAGTACTTC | CASKNSVVPYEQYF
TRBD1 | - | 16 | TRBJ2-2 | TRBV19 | TGTGCCAGTAGTCCTCGGGGACAGGGTGGGACCGGGGAGCTGTTTTTT | CASSPRGQGGTGELFF
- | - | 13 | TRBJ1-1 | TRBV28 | TGTGCCAGCCGACCGGAGACGAACACTGAAGCTTTCTTT | CASRPETNTEAFF
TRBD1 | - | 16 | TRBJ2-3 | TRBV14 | TGTGCCAGCAGCCAAGATGCGATAGGGGGCGGAGATACGCAGTATTTT | CASSQDAIGGGDTQYF
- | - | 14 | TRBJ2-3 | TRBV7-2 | TGTGCCAGCAGCTTAGACAGGGGGGGAGATACGCAGTATTTT | CASSLDRGGDTQYF
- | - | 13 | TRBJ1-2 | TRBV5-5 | TGTGCCAGTTCACAGGGTACTAGCTATGGCTACACCTTC | CASSQGTSYGYTF
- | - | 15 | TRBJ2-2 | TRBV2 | TGTGCCAGCAGTGCGATGGGCCAGGGAGCCGGGGAGCTGTTTTTT | CASSAMGQGAGELFF
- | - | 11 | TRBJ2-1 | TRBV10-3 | TGTGCCATCAGTGAGTCCGATGAGCAGTTCTTC | CAISESDEQFF
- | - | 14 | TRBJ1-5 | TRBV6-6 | TGTGCCAGCAGCCCCAGGGTTTCCAATCAGCCCCAGCATTTT | CASSPRVSNQPQHF
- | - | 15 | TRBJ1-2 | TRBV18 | TGTGCCAGCTCACCTACCTCGAACATCGACTATGGCTACACCTTC | CASSPTSNIDYGYTF
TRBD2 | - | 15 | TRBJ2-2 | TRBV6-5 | TGTGCCAGCAGCCGGGGGGGCCGATTTGGCGGGGAGCTGTTTTTT | CASSRGGRFGGELFF
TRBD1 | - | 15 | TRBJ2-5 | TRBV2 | TGTGCCAGCAGTGAGGGAGGACAGGGTCCAGAGACCCAGTACTTC | CASSEGGQGPETQYF
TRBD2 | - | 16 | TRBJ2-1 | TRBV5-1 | TGCGCCAGCAGCTTGGAAGGGACTAGCGGCTACAATGAGCAGTTCTTC | CASSLEGTSGYNEQFF
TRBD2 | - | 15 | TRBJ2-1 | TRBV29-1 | TGCAGCGTTGAACCGCTTAGCGGGAAGGGGGATGAGCAGTTCTTC | CSVEPLSGKGDEQFF
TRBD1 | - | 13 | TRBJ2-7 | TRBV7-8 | TGTGCCAGCAGCTTGATGCCAGGGGGAAAGCAGTACTTC | CASSLMPGGKQYF
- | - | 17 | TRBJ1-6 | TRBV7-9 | TGTGCCAGCAGCTTAGTGGCTTGGGGGGAGAGAGGCTCACCCCTCCACTTT | CASSLVAWGERGSPLHF
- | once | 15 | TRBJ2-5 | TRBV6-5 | TGTGCCAGCAGTTACTCGATTGGGGGTAGGGAGACCCAGTACTTC | CASSYSIGGRETQYF
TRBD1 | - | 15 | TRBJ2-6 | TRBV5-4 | TGTGCCAGCAGCCCACAGGGGTTAGGGGCCAACGTCCTGACTTTC | CASSPQGLGANVLTF
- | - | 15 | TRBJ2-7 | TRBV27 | TGTGCCAGCAGTTTTAGTCACGGACCTTCCTACGAGCAGTACTTC | CASSFSHGPSYEQYF
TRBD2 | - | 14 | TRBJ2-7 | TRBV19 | TGTGCCAGTAGTACCCGGGGGGAAACCTACGAGCAGTACTTC | CASSTRGETYEQYF
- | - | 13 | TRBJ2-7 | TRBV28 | TGTGCCAGCAGCACTAGCTTAATCTACGAGCAGTACTTC | CASSTSLIYEQYF
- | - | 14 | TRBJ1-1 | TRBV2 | TGTGCCAGCAGTGTCGAGAGTGGGAACACTGAAGCTTTCTTT | CASSVESGNTEAFF
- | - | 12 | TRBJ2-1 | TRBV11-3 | TGTGCCAGCAGCTTAGAGGCCACCGAGCAGTTCTTC | CASSLEATEQFF
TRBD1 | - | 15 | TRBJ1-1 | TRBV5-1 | TGCGCCAGCAGCGTGACAGGGGAGTGGGACACTGAAGCTTTCTTT | CASSVTGEWDTEAFF
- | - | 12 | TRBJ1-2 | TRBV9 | TGTGCCAGCAGCGTAGCAGCCTATGGCTACACCTTC | CASSVAAYGYTF
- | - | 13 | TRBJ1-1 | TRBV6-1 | TGTGCCAGCCGAGGGGGGAGAGGGACTGAAGCTTTCTTT | CASRGGRGTEAFF
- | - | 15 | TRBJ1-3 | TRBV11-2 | TGTGCCAGCAGCTTAGAAGGGAGCTCTGGAAACACCATATATTTT | CASSLEGSSGNTIYF
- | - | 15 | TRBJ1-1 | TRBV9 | TGTGCCAGCAGCGATCGCTCGACCCGAAACACTGAAGCTTTCTTT | CASSDRSTRNTEAFF
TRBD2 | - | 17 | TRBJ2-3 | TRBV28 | TGTGCCAGCAGTTCGGGAGGAACTAGCGGGACGGCAGATACGCAGTATTTT | CASSSGGTSGTADTQYF
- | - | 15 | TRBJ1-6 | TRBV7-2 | TGTGCCAGCAGCCCAGTGGGCGGGGTAGGGTCACCCCTCCACTTT | CASSPVGGVGSPLHF
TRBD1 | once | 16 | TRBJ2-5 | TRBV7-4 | TGTGCCAGCAGCCCCTTCTTCACAGGGGCCGGAGGGACCCAGTACTTC | CASSPFFTGAGGTQYF
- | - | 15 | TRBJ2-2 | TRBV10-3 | TGTGCCATCAGTGAGTCCTCTTATTACACCGGGGAGCTGTTTTTT | CAISESSYYTGELFF
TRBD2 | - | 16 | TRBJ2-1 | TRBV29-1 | TGCAGCGTCGTCCCGGGACTAGCGGGGGGCCGCAATGAGCAGTTCTTC | CSVVPGLAGGRNEQFF